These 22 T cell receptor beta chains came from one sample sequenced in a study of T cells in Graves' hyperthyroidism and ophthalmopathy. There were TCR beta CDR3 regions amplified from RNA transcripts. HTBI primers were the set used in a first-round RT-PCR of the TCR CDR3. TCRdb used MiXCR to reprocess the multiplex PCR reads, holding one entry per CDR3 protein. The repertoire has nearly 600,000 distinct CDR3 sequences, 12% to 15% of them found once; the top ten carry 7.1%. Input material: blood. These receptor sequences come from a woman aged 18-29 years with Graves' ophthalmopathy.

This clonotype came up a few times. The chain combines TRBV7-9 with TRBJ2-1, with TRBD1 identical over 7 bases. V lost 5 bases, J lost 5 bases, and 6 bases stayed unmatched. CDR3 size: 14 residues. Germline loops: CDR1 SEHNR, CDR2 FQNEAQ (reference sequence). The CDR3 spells CASSPTGLDNEQFF. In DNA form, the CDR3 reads TGTGCCAGCAGCCCGACAGGGCTCGACAATGAGCAGTTCTTC.

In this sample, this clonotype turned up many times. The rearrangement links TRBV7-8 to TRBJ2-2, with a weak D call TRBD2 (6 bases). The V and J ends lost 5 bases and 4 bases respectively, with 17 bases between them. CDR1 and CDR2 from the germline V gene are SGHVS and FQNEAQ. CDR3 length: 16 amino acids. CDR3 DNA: TGTGCCAGCAGCCGCGGGGCCAGGGTCGGCACCGGGGAGCTGTTTTTT. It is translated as CASSRGARVGTGELFF.

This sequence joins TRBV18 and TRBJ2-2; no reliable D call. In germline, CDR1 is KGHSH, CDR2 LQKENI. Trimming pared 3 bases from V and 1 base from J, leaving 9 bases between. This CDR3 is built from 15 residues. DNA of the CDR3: TGTGCCAGCTCACCTCCTACCAGGAACACCGGGGAGCTGTTTTTT. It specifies CASSPPTRNTGELFF.

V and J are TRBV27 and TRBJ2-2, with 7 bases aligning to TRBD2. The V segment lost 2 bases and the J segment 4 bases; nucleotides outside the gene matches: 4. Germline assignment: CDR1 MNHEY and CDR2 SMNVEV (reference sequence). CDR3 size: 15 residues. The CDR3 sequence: CASSLSGIGTGELFF. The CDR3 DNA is TGTGCCAGCAGTTTAAGCGGGATTGGCACCGGGGAGCTGTTTTTT.

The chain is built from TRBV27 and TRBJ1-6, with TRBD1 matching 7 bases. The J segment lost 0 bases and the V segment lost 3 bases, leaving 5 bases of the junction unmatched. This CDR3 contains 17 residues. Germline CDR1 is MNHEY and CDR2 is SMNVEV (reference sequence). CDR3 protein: CASSLADRSSYNSPLHF. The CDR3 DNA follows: TGTGCCAGCAGTTTGGCGGACAGGAGCTCCTATAATTCACCCCTCCACTTT.

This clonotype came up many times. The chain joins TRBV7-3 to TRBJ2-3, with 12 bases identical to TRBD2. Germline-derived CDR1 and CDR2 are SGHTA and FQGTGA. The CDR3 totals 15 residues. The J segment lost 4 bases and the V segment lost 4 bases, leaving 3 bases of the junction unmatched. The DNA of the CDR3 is TGTGCCAGCAGCTCGACTAGCGGGAGCGCAGATACGCAGTATTTT. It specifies CASSSTSGSADTQYF.

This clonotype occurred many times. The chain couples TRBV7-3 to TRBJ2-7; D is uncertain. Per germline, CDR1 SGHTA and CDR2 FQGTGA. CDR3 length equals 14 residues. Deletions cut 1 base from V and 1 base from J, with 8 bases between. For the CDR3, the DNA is TGTGCCAGCAGCTTAAAAGGGTTTTCCTACGAGCAGTACTTC. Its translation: CASSLKGFSYEQYF.

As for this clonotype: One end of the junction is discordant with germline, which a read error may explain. The CDR3 coding sequence is TGTGCCAGGAGCTTATCGAGACCGAATCAGCCCCAGCATTTT. Translated, it gives CARSLSRPNQPQHF. V and J are TRBV7-2 and TRBJ1-5; no definite D call. Germline V gene data show CDR1 as SGHTA and CDR2 as FQGNSA. CDR3 size: 14 residues.

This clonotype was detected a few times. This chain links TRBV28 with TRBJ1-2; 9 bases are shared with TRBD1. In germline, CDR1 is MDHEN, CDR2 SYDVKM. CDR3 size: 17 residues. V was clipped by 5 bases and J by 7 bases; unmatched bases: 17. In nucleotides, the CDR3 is TGTGCCAGCAGTGCATCCAGGACGGAGGACAGGGGATGTGGCTACACCTTC. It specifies CASSASRTEDRGCGYTF.

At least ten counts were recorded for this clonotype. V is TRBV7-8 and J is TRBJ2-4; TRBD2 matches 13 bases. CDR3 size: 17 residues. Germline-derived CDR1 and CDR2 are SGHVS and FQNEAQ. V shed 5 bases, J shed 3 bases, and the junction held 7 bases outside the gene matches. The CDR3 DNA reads TGTGCCAGCAGCCCCCGACTAGCGGGAGGTCTCAAAAACATTCAGTACTTC. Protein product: CASSPRLAGGLKNIQYF.

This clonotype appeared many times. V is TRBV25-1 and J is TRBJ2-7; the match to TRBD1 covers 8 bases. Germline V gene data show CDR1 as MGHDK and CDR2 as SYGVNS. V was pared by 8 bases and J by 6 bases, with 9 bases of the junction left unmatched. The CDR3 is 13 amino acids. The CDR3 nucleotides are TGTGCCAGCCAGGACAGGGAATGGGGCGAGCAGTACTTC. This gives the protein CASQDREWGEQYF.

CDR3 amino acids: CASSPVRGLGEQFF. The CDR3 DNA follows: TGTGCCAGCAGCCCCGTCAGGGGATTGGGTGAGCAGTTCTTC. This chain joins TRBV11-2 and TRBJ2-1, with D perhaps matching TRBD1 (6 bases). CDR1 is SGHAT, CDR2 FQNNGV, per germline. The CDR3 sequence is 14 residues long. The V end lost 5 bases, the J end lost 9 bases, and 17 bases lay between the germline ends.

CDR3 bases: TGTGCTAGTGGTTTCCTTTGGCCGGTCGAAAGAAACACCATATATTTT. Translated, it gives CASGFLWPVERNTIYF. V gene TRBV12-5 combines with J gene TRBJ1-3, with no clear D. The CDR3 has 16 residues. Germline lookup yields CDR1 LGHNT and CDR2 FRNRAP. V lost 3 bases, J lost 5 bases, and 17 bases lay in between.

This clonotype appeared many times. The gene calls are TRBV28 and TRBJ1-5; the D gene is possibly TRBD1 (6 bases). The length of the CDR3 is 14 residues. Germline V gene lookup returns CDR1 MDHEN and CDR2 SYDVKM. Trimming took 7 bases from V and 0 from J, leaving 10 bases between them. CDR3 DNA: TGTGCCAGCAACAAGGGGGTTAGCAATCAGCCCCAGCATTTT. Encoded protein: CASNKGVSNQPQHF.

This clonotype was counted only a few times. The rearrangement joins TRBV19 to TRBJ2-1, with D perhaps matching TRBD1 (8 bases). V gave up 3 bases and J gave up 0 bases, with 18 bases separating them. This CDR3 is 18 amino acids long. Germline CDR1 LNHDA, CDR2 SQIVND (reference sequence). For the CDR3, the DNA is TGTGCCAGTAGTATTAACAGGGGGGGGTCGAGCTCCTACAATGAGCAGTTCTTC. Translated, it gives CASSINRGGSSSYNEQFF.

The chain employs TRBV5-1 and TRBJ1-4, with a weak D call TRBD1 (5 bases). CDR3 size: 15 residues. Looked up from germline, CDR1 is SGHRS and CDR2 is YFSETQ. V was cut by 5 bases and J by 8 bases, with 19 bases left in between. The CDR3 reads CASSRQGGPNEKLFF. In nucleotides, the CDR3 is TGCGCCAGCAGTCGTCAGGGAGGCCCGAACGAAAAACTGTTTTTT.

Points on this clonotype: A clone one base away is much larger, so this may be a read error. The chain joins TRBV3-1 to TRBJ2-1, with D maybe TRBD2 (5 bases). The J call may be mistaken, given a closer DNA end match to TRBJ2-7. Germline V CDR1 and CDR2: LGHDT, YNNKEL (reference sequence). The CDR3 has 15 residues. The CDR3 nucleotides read TGTGCCAGCAGCAAACGCCTGCCAGACTACAATGAGCAGTACTTC. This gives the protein CASSKRLPDYNEQYF.

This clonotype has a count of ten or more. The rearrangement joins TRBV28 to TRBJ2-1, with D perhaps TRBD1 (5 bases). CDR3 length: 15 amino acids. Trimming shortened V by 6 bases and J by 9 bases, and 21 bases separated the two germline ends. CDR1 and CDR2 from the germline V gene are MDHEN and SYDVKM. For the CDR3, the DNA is TGTGCCAGCAGCCCAGGGATCGATCGGCCCGGTGAGCAGTTCTTC. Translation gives CASSPGIDRPGEQFF.

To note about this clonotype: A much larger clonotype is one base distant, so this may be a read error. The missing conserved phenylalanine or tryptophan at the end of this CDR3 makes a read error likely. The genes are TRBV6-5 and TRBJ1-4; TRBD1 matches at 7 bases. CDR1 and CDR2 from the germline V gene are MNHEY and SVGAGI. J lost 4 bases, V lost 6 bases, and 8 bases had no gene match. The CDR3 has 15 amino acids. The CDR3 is CASRRQGYYNEKLFS. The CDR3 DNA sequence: TGTGCCAGCAGGCGACAGGGCTACTATAATGAAAAACTGTTTTCT.

DNA for the CDR3: TGTGCCAGCAGCCCGTACGGGACTAGCGGGAGCTCCTACGAGCAGTACTTC. Protein: CASSPYGTSGSSYEQYF. V gene TRBV28 combines with J gene TRBJ2-7; TRBD2 aligns across 14 bases. CDR1 and CDR2 (germline): MDHEN, SYDVKM. The CDR3 is 17 amino acids. V trimming: 6 bases; J trimming: 0 bases; junction bases outside the gene matches: 7.

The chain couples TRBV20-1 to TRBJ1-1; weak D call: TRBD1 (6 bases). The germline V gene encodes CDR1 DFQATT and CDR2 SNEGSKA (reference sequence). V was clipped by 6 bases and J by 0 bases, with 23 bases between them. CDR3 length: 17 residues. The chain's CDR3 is CSAPLEGGIVMNTEAFF. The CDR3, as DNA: TGCAGTGCCCCCCTTGAGGGGGGAATTGTAATGAACACTGAAGCTTTCTTT.

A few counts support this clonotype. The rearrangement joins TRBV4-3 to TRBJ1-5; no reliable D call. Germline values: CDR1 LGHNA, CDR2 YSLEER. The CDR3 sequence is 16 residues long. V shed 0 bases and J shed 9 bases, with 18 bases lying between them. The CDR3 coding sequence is TGCGCCAGCAGCCAAGAAGCCCAGCCCACCGGGAGGCCCCAGCATTTT. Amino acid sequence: CASSQEAQPTGRPQHF.